Listed below are T cell receptor beta chains from one sample, sequenced in a study of cytomegalovirus exposure and HLA in healthy donors. TCRdb's table, derived via immunoSEQ multiplex PCR, lists solely in-frame clones and lacks some. This sample carries roughly 120,000 clones, 75% to 85% of them seen once, and the ten largest clones take about 1.7%. The specimen sequenced was PBMCs. The source of these receptors is a man in his forties or fifties in good health and CMV-seronegative. Both conserved end residues are part of each CDR3. D genes are given only for firm matches. Clone size appears in some rows only: once, few, many, or a class for an expanded clone.

j_call v_call d_call clone_size cdr3_nt cdr3_aa
TRBJ1-6 TRBV13 TRBD1 - TGTGCCAGCAGCTTAACAGGGGCTAACGGTTCACCCCTCCACTTT CASSLTGANGSPLHF
TRBJ2-1 TRBV21-1 - - TGTGCCAGCAGCAACCCTCAGGGATACAATGAGCAGTTCTTC CASSNPQGYNEQFF
TRBJ2-7 TRBV9 - - TGTGCCAGCAGCGTAGCTCAGGGAGGAGGGCCCCACGAGCAGTACTTC CASSVAQGGGPHEQYF
TRBJ2-3 TRBV7-9 - - TGTGCCAGCAGCCTCACAGATACGCAGTATTTT CASSLTDTQYF
TRBJ1-5 TRBV5-1 TRBD1 - TGCGCCAGCAGCCCGGACCCGACAGGGTCTATGAGCAATCAGCCCCAGCATTTT CASSPDPTGSMSNQPQHF
TRBJ1-2 TRBV6-5 - - TGTGCCAGCACGGGTGGGGAGTGGGATGGCTACACCTTC CASTGGEWDGYTF
TRBJ2-3 TRBV29-1 TRBD1 - TGCAGCGTTGGAGGGGGCTTCAGCACAGATACGCAGTATTTT CSVGGGFSTDTQYF
TRBJ1-1 TRBV27 - - TGTGCCAGCAGGGGAGGGGTTTTTGAAGCTTTCTTT CASRGGVFEAFF
TRBJ1-1 TRBV6-6 - - TGTGCCAGCAGGTATACTGAAGCTTTCTTT CASRYTEAFF
TRBJ2-6 TRBV11-2 - few TGTGCCAGCAGCTTTCCAGCTGGGGCCAACGTCCTGACTTTC CASSFPAGANVLTF
TRBJ2-4 TRBV9 - - TGTGCCAGCAGCCAAAGTTTGGAGGCCAAAAACATTCAGTACTTC CASSQSLEAKNIQYF
TRBJ2-7 TRBV7-9 - - TGTGCCAGCAGCTCGTGGGGAGACTACGAGCAGTACTTC CASSSWGDYEQYF
TRBJ1-4 TRBV4-1 - - TGCGCCAGCAGCCAAGATCAGTGGGAAAAACTGTTTTTT CASSQDQWEKLFF
TRBJ2-7 TRBV6-1 - - TGTGCCAGCAGGGTACAGGGTACCGAGCAGTACTTC CASRVQGTEQYF
TRBJ2-7 TRBV7-9 - few TGTGCCAGCAGCTTTGAATCGGGAGTATTTGTCTACGAGCAGTACTTC CASSFESGVFVYEQYF
TRBJ1-3 TRBV7-9 TRBD1 - TGTGCCAGCAGCTTAGAGGGGACAGCTTCCTCTGGAAACACCATATATTTT CASSLEGTASSGNTIYF
TRBJ2-2 TRBV4-3 TRBD1 - TGCGCCAGCAGCCACAGTACAGGGGCCGGGGAGCTGTTTTTT CASSHSTGAGELFF
TRBJ1-3 TRBV30 - - TGTGCCTGGGTTCTTGGAGCTGGAAACACCATATATTTT CAWVLGAGNTIYF
TRBJ2-1 TRBV5-1 TRBD2 - TGCGCCAGCAGCCCGGGAACGGCTAGCGGTATCAATGAGCAGTTCTTC CASSPGTASGINEQFF
TRBJ2-3 TRBV5-4 - once TGTGCCAGCAGCTTGGATCCCCTAGGATGGTATTTT CASSLDPLGWYF
TRBJ1-1 TRBV6-5 - - TGTGCCAGCAGTTACTCGGGCAGGGACACTGAAGCTTTCTTT CASSYSGRDTEAFF
TRBJ2-5 TRBV19 TRBD1 once TGTGCCAGTAGTATAGGGATGGGACAGGGGGCAGAGACCCAGTACTTC CASSIGMGQGAETQYF
TRBJ2-7 TRBV29-1 TRBD1 - TGCAGCGTTGAAGGGGGAGTAGGACAGGGATCGTACGAGCAGTACTTC CSVEGGVGQGSYEQYF
TRBJ2-7 TRBV5-1 TRBD2 - TGCGCCAGCAGCCCGGAAGCGGGATGGGGCGAGCAGTACTTC CASSPEAGWGEQYF
TRBJ2-3 TRBV9 - - TGTGCCAGCAGCGTAGAGGGGAGGAATACGCAGTATTTT CASSVEGRNTQYF
TRBJ1-2 TRBV7-9 - - TGTTCCAGCAGCCTAAGTAACTATGGCTACACCTTC CSSSLSNYGYTF
TRBJ1-1 TRBV19 - - TGTGCCAGTAATGACTTGAACACTGAAGCTTTCTTT CASNDLNTEAFF
TRBJ2-3 TRBV6-1 - - TGTGCCAGCAGGAGACCGGGACAAAACACAGATACGCAGTATTTT CASRRPGQNTDTQYF
TRBJ2-7 TRBV28 TRBD1 - TGTGCCAGCAGTACCGGGACAGGGGTGTTCTACGAGCAGTACTTC CASSTGTGVFYEQYF
TRBJ2-1 TRBV5-8 TRBD2 - TGTGCCAGCAGGGGAGGGAGCTCCTACAATGAGCAGTTCTTC CASRGGSSYNEQFF
TRBJ2-7 TRBV9 - - TGTGCCAGCAGCCCCAGACAGAGGAGCTCCTACGAGCAGTACTTC CASSPRQRSSYEQYF
TRBJ2-7 TRBV5-4 - - TGTGCCAGCAGCTTGGATGGGGGCGCCTACGAGCAGTACTTC CASSLDGGAYEQYF
TRBJ1-5 TRBV28 - once TGTGCCAGCCGGGGGGCAGGGGCGGAGCAGCCCCAGCATTTT CASRGAGAEQPQHF
TRBJ1-6 TRBV7-9 TRBD1 few TGTGCCAGCAGCCCGGACAGGGGGATAAATCAACGTTCACCCCTCCACTTT CASSPDRGINQRSPLHF
TRBJ1-3 TRBV5-1 TRBD1 - TGCGCCAGCAGCTTAGGACAGGGGGCGAGGGGAAACACCATATATTTT CASSLGQGARGNTIYF
TRBJ2-1 TRBV28 - - TGTGCCAGCAGTCTTCGACGGGGGAATTACAATGAGCAGTTCTTC CASSLRRGNYNEQFF
TRBJ2-1 TRBV27 - - TGTGCCAGCAGTTTACGTGCAGGCGCCAATGAGCAGTTCTTC CASSLRAGANEQFF
TRBJ1-2 TRBV6-5 TRBD1 - TGTGCCAGCACAGGACAGGGGACGCGGGGCTACACCTTC CASTGQGTRGYTF
TRBJ1-2 TRBV29-1 - - TGCAGCGTTGTATCCCGTCAGGGAGGCTACACCTTC CSVVSRQGGYTF
TRBJ1-1 TRBV29-1 - - TGCAGCGTTGAAGGACACAGGGCAAACACTGAAGCTTTCTTT CSVEGHRANTEAFF
TRBJ2-5 TRBV30 TRBD1 - TGTGCCTGGGAACAGGGGCGACAAGAGACCCAGTACTTC CAWEQGRQETQYF
TRBJ1-2 TRBV4-1 TRBD1 - TGCGCCAGCAGCCAAGAGGAGACAGGGTTCCACTATGGCTACACCTTC CASSQEETGFHYGYTF
TRBJ2-5 TRBV7-7 - - TGTGCCAGCAGCCTTAGATCAGGGGGGGAGACCCAGTACTTC CASSLRSGGETQYF
TRBJ1-6 TRBV5-1 TRBD1 - TGCGCCAGCAGCTCCGCCACAGGGGTAAATAATTCACCCCTCTACTTT CASSSATGVNNSPLYF
TRBJ1-5 TRBV4-3 - few TGCGCCAGCAGCCAGGTGGCAGGGACTAATCAGCCCCAGCATTTT CASSQVAGTNQPQHF
TRBJ2-7 TRBV18 TRBD1 - TGTGCCAGCTCCCAGAGACAGGGCTACGAGCAGTACTTC CASSQRQGYEQYF
TRBJ2-7 TRBV2 TRBD2 - TGTGCCAGCAGGAAAAAGCGGGAGGCTACCTACGAGCAGTACTTC CASRKKREATYEQYF
TRBJ2-7 TRBV27 - - TGTGCCAGCAGTTCGTACTACGAGCAGTACTTC CASSSYYEQYF
TRBJ1-3 TRBV11-3 - few TGTGCCAGCAGCTTAAGGGGGAACTCTGGAAACACCATATATTTT CASSLRGNSGNTIYF
TRBJ1-1 TRBV5-1 - - TGCGCCAGCAGCTTGTCGAGTACTGAAGCTTTCTTT CASSLSSTEAFF
TRBJ2-7 TRBV28 TRBD1 - TGTGCCAGCAGTAGGACAGGGCGCTCCTACGAGCAGTACTTC CASSRTGRSYEQYF
TRBJ1-1 TRBV14 TRBD1 once TGTGCCAGCAGCCCGGGACAGTTCAACACTGAAGCTTTCTTT CASSPGQFNTEAFF
TRBJ1-3 TRBV5-5 - - TGTGCCAGCAGCTTGGAGTGGGAGAGCTCTGGAAACACCATATATTTT CASSLEWESSGNTIYF
TRBJ1-6 TRBV19 TRBD1 - TGTGCCAGTAGCACCGGGACAGGCACCTCACCCCTCCACTTT CASSTGTGTSPLHF
TRBJ2-3 TRBV5-6 TRBD2 - TGTGCCAGCAGCTTGGCTAGCGGGGGGGCCCGCACAGATACGCAGTATTTT CASSLASGGARTDTQYF